The clone carrying this T cell receptor (beta chain) was detected only a few times. The entry originates in a study of T cell repertoires in aging, cancer and after chemotherapy. Turning to the study itself: Donor ages fell into six groups from 30 or younger up to 70 or older.

A mixed TRB-A/B primer pool amplified rearranged TRB by multiplex touch-down PCR. TCRdb reprocessed the multiplex PCR reads via MiXCR and lists one record per CDR3 protein. The sample shows fewer than 6,500 distinct CDR3 sequences, roughly 28% of them seen only once. Amplification of TCR beta used genomic DNA extracted from peripheral blood. V shed 4 bases, J shed 3 bases, and the junction held 3 bases outside the gene matches. Germline lookup yields CDR1 SGHRS and CDR2 YFSETQ. There are 13 residues in the CDR3. The specimen was blood. The chain joins TRBV5-1 to TRBJ2-7, with TRBD2 identical over 8 bases. The receptor was isolated from a human donor in good health. The CDR3 sequence: CASSPGGNYEQYF. Written as DNA, the CDR3 is TGCGCCAGCAGCCCGGGGGGGAACTACGAGCAGTACTTC.